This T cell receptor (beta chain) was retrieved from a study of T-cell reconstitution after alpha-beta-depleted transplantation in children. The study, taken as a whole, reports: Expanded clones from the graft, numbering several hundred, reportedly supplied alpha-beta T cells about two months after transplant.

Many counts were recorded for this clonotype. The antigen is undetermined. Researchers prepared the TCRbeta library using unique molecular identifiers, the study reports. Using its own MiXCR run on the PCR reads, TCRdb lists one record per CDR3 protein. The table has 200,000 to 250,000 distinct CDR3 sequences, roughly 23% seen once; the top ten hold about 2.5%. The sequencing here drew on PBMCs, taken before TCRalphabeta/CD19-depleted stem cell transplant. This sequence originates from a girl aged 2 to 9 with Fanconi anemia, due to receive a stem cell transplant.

The CDR3 loop reads CASSEWETQYF. CDR3 DNA: TGTGCCAGCAGTGAATGGGAGACCCAGTACTTC. The rearrangement uses TRBV25-1 and TRBJ2-5; D is unclear. Germline assignment: CDR1 MGHDK and CDR2 SYGVNS. V lost 1 base and J lost 5, with 2 bases in between. The CDR3 totals 11 residues.